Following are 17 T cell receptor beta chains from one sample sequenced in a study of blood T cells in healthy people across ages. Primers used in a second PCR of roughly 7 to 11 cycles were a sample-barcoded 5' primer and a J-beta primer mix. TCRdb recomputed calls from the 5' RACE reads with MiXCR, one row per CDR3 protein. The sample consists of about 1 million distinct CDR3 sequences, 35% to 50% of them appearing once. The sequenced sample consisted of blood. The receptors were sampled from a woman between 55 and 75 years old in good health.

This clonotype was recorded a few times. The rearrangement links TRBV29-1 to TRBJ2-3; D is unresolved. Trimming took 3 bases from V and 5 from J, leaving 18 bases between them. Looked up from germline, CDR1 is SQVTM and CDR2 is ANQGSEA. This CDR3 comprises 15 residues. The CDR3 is CSVDGVGLVGDTQYF. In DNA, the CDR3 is TGCAGCGTTGACGGTGTAGGGTTGGTAGGAGATACGCAGTATTTT.

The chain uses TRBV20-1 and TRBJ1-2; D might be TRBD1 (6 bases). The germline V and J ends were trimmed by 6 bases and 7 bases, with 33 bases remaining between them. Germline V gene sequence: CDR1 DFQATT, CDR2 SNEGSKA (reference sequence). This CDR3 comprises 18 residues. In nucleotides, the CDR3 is TGCAGTGCCGAACCAAGGGACACCTGGGGGGATGGGGACGGTGGCTACACCTTC. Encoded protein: CSAEPRDTWGDGDGGYTF.

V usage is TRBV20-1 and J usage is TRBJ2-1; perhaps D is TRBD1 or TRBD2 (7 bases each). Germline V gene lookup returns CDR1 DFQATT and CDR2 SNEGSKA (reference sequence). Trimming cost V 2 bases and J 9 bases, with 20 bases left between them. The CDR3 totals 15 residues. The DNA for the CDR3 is TGCAGTGCTAGAAAACGGGACAGCGGGGAAGGTGAGCAGTTCTTC. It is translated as CSARKRDSGEGEQFF.

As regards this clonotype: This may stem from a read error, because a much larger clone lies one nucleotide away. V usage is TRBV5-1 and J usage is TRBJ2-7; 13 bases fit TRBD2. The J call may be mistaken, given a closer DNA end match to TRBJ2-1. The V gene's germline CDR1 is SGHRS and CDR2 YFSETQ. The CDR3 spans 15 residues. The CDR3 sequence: CASSWTSGSSWEQFF. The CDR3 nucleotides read TGCGCCAGCAGCTGGACTAGCGGGAGCTCTTGGGAGCAGTTCTTC.

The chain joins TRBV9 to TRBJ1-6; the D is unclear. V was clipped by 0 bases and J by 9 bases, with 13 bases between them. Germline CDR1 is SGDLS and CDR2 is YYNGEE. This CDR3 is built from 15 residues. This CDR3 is CASSVEEGGGSPLHF. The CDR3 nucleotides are TGTGCCAGCAGCGTAGAGGAGGGAGGTGGTTCACCCCTCCACTTT.

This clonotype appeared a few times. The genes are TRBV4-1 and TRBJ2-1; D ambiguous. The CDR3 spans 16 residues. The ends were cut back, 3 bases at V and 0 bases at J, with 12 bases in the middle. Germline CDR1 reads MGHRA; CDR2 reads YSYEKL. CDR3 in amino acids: CASSQETPSSYNEQFF. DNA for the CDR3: TGCGCCAGCAGCCAGGAGACTCCAAGCTCCTACAATGAGCAGTTCTTC.

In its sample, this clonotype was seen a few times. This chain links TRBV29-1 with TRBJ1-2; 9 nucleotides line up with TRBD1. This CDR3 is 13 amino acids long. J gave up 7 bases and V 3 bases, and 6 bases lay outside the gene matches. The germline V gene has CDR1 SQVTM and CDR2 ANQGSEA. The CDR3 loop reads CSVEVQGASGYTF. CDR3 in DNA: TGCAGCGTTGAGGTACAGGGGGCGTCTGGCTACACCTTC.

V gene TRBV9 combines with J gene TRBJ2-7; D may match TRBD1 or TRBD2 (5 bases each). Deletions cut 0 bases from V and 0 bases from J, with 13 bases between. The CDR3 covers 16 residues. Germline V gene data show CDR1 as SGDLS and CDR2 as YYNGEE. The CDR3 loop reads CASSVDGAASSYEQYF. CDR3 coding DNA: TGTGCCAGCAGCGTAGACGGGGCCGCCAGCTCCTACGAGCAGTACTTC.

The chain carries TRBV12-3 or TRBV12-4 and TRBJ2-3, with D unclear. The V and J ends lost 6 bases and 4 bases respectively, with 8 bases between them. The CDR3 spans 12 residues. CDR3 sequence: CASRLTADTQYF. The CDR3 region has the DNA TGTGCCAGCAGATTAACGGCAGATACGCAGTATTTT.

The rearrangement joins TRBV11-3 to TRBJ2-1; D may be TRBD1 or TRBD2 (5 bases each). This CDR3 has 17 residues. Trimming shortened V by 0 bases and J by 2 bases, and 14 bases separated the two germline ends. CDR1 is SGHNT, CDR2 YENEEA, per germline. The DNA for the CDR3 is TGTGCCAGCAGCTTAGACGCAGGGATCGGGACCTACAATGAGCAGTTCTTC. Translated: CASSLDAGIGTYNEQFF.

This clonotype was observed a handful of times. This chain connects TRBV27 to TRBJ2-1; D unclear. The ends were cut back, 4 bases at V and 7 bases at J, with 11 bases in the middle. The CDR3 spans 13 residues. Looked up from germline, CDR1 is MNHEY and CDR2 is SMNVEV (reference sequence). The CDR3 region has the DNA TGTGCCAGCAGTTGGTCACTCTCGAATGAGCAGTTCTTC. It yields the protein CASSWSLSNEQFF.

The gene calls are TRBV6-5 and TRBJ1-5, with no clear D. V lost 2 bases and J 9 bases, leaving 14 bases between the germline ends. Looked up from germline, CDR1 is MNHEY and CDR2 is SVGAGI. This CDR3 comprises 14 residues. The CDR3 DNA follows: TGTGCCAGCAGTTACGCGGGCGGCCTGGGGCCCCAGCATTTT. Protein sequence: CASSYAGGLGPQHF.

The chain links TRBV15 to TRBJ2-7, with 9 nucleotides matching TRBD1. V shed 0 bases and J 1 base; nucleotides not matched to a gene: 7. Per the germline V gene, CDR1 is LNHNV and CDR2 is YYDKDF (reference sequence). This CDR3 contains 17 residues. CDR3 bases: TGTGCCACCAGCAGAGATTCGGCCGGGACAGGGTCCTACGAGCAGTACTTC. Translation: CATSRDSAGTGSYEQYF.

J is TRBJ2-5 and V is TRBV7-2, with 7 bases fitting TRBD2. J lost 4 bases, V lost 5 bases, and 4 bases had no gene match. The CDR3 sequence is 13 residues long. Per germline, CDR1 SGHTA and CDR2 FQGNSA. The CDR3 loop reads CASSNGGGETQYF. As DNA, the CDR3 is TGTGCCAGCAGCAATGGGGGGGGAGAGACCCAGTACTTC.

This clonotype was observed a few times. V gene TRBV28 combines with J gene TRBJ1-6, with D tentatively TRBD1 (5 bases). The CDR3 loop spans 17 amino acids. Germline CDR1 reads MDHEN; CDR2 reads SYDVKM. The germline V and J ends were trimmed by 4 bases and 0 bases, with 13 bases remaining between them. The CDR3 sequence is CASSSQRQLSYNSPLHF. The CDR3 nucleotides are TGTGCCAGCAGTTCCCAACGACAGCTCTCCTATAATTCACCCCTCCACTTT.

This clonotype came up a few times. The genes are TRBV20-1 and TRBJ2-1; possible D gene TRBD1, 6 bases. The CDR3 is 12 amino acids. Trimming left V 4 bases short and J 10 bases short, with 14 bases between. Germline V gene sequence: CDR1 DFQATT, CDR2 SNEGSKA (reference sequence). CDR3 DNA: TGCAGTGCTACCAAGGGGGTTCGCGAGCAGTTCTTC. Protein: CSATKGVREQFF.

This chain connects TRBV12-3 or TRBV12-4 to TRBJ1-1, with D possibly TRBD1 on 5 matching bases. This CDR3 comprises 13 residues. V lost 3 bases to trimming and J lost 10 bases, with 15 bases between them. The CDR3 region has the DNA TGTGCCAGCAGTTTGCAGGGTTATATGGTAGCTTTCTTT. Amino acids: CASSLQGYMVAFF.